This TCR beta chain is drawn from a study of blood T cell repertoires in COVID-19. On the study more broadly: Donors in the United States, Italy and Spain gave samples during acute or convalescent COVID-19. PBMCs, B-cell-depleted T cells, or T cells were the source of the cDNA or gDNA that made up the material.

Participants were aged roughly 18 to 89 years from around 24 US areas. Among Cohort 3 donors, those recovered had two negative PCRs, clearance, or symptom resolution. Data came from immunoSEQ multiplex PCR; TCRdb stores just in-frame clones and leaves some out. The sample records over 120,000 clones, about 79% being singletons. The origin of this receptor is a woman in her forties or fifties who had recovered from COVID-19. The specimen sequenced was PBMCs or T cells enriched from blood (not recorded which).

The CDR3 DNA reads TGTGCCAGCAGCCAAGATGGGGGGGGAGGGCTGACAGATACGCAGTATTTT. Protein product: CASSQDGGGGLTDTQYF. The chain recombines TRBV4-2 with TRBJ2-3, with TRBD2 matching 7 bases. Germline V lookup: CDR1 LGHNA, CDR2 YNFKEQ. After removal of 0 bases from V and 3 bases from J, the junction contained 9 bases not matched to a gene. The CDR3 consists of 17 residues.